This T cell receptor (beta chain) emerged from a study of T cells after yellow fever vaccination. Study-level findings and limits: Post-booster repertoires again held most primary-vaccination clones (just under 97% CD4, 88% CD8).

V shed 7 bases and J 7 bases; nucleotides not matched to a gene: 3. The CDR3 extends over 11 amino acids. Looked up from germline, CDR1 is SEHNR and CDR2 is FQNEAQ (reference sequence). This clonotype was detected only a few times. What it binds is unknown. TCRdb called the 5' RACE reads again in MiXCR, with one record for every CDR3 protein. Of 350,000 to 550,000 distinct CDR3 sequences listed, about 19% were seen once; the top ten hold 15% to 20%. Sequenced material: PBMCs, taken before the yellow fever booster vaccination. The chain employs TRBV7-9 and TRBJ1-2; 7 bases are shared with TRBD1. The receptor's source is a man younger than 30 who received the YFV17D yellow fever vaccine. In DNA form, the CDR3 reads TGTGCCAGCAACGACAGGGCTGGCTACACCTTC. Encoded protein: CASNDRAGYTF. Variable domain in full (rest from reference TRBV7-9 and TRBJ1-2): DTGVSQNPRHKITKRGQNVTFRCDPISEHNRLYWYRQTLGQGPEFLTYFQNEAQLEKSRLLSDRFSAERPKGSFSTLEIQRTEQGDSAMYLCASNDRAGYTFGSGTRLTVV.